Included here is one TCR beta chain sequence, with context. Antigen specificity is unknown. As every portion of the isolated RNA was reverse transcribed, the sequencing read expressed TCRB transcripts. The protocol was immunoSEQ multiplex PCR, while the TCRdb copy is restricted to in-frame clones and leaves out a portion. The data contain about 470,000 clones, around 30% of them singletons. This record belongs to a study of beta chain features in type 1 diabetes. Findings of the study overall: Whether HLA type influences TCRB rearrangement remained unresolved here. Across all four CD4+ subsets, people with type 1 diabetes showed modestly shorter TCRB CDR3s.

This TCR was recovered from a man between 18 and 35 years old in good health. The sample was naive CD4+ T cells from blood.

The CDR3 bases are TGTGCCAGCAGTTATCCGGGGGCTGAGCAGCCCCAGCATTTT. Its translation is CASSYPGAEQPQHF. J is TRBJ1-5 and V is TRBV6-6; D is perhaps TRBD1 (6 bases). The V gene's germline CDR1 is MNHNY and CDR2 SVGAGI (reference sequence). There are 14 residues in the CDR3. Deletions cut 3 bases from V and 7 bases from J, with 13 bases between.